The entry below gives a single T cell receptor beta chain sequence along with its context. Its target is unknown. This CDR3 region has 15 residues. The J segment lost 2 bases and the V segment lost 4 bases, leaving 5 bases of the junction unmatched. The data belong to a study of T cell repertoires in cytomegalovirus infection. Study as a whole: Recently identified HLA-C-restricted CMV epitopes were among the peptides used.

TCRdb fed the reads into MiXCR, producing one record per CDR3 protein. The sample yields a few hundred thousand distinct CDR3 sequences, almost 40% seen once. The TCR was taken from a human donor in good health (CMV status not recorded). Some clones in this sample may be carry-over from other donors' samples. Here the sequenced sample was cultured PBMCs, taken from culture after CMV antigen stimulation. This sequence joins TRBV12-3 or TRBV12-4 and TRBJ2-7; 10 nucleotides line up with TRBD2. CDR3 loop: CASSWVAGGPYEQYF. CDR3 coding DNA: TGTGCCAGCAGTTGGGTAGCGGGGGGCCCCTACGAGCAGTACTTC.